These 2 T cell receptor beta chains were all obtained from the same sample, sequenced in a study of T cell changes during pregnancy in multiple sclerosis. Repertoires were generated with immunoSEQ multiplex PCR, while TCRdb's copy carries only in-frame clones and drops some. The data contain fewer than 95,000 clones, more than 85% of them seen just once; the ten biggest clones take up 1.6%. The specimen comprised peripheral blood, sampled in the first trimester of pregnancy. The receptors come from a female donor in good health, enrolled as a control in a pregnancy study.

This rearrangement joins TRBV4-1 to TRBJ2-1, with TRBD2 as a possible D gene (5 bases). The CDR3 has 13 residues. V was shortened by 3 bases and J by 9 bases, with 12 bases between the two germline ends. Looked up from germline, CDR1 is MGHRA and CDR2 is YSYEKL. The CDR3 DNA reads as TGCGCCAGCAGCCAGGAACTAGTGGGTGAGCAGTTCTTC. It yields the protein CASSQELVGEQFF.

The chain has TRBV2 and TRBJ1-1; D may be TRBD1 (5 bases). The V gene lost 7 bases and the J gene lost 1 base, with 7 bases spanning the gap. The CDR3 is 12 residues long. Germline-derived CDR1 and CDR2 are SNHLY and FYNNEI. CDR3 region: CASKTANTEAFF. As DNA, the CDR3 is TGTGCCAGCAAGACAGCGAACACTGAAGCTTTCTTT.